The rows below give T cell receptor beta chains drawn from one sample of a study of blood T cell repertoires in COVID-19. Clones were sequenced by immunoSEQ multiplex PCR, and TCRdb holds only the in-frame ones, with some missing. The table lists 200,000 or so clones, roughly 80% of them singletons. The specimen was peripheral blood. The source of these receptors is a human donor in a cohort sampled during active COVID-19. Both conserved end residues are trimmed from each CDR3. Each record gives: CDR3 protein, V gene, J gene.

CDR3aa: ASSVAPSGAPGDEQY
v_gene: TRBV9
j_gene: TRBJ2-7

CDR3aa: ASSQHRGRYQPQH
v_gene: TRBV4-1
j_gene: TRBJ1-5

CDR3aa: ASSPTPVNTEAF
v_gene: TRBV6-5
j_gene: TRBJ1-1

CDR3aa: ASSQDWTSGSLYNEQF
v_gene: TRBV3-1/TRBV3-2
j_gene: TRBJ2-1

CDR3aa: ASSQDRTGFTGELF
v_gene: TRBV5-8
j_gene: TRBJ2-2

CDR3aa: ASRRGTGVNSPLH
v_gene: TRBV5-4
j_gene: TRBJ1-6

CDR3aa: ASRPLTAPNTEAF
v_gene: TRBV7-6
j_gene: TRBJ1-1

CDR3aa: ASARRDRGGYT
v_gene: TRBV13
j_gene: TRBJ1-2

CDR3aa: ASSWSGLAGKFKGNTDTQY
v_gene: TRBV27
j_gene: TRBJ2-3

CDR3aa: ASSPGNSPLH
v_gene: TRBV11-2
j_gene: TRBJ1-6

CDR3aa: AWSKSEKVAQY
v_gene: TRBV30
j_gene: TRBJ2-5

CDR3aa: ASSLGEMPPYEQY
v_gene: TRBV7-8
j_gene: TRBJ2-7

CDR3aa: ASSPGEGQPQH
v_gene: TRBV18
j_gene: TRBJ1-5

CDR3aa: ASSLGRPRGYT
v_gene: TRBV7-9
j_gene: TRBJ1-2

CDR3aa: ASSEMAPQTQH
v_gene: TRBV2
j_gene: TRBJ1-5

CDR3aa: ASSLTPGLARTGELF
v_gene: TRBV11-3
j_gene: TRBJ2-2

CDR3aa: ASRDPGYGYT
v_gene: TRBV6-5
j_gene: TRBJ1-2

CDR3aa: ASSGPGYGNTIY
v_gene: TRBV28
j_gene: TRBJ1-3

CDR3aa: ASSWTSGQETQY
v_gene: TRBV28
j_gene: TRBJ2-5

CDR3aa: AWSGAGDSYEQY
v_gene: TRBV30
j_gene: TRBJ2-7

CDR3aa: ASSLVGTGNTEAF
v_gene: TRBV7-9
j_gene: TRBJ1-1

CDR3aa: ASSAHRDRGGYEQY
v_gene: TRBV9
j_gene: TRBJ2-7

CDR3aa: ASSRGYSNQPQH
v_gene: TRBV27
j_gene: TRBJ1-5

CDR3aa: ASSQDISRETQY
v_gene: TRBV4-3
j_gene: TRBJ2-5

CDR3aa: ASSPGQGRETQY
v_gene: TRBV6-5
j_gene: TRBJ2-5

CDR3aa: ASSVGLAGGQETQY
v_gene: TRBV7-2
j_gene: TRBJ2-5

CDR3aa: ASSLRTNQPQH
v_gene: TRBV7-2
j_gene: TRBJ1-5

CDR3aa: ASSIGTSGYEQY
v_gene: TRBV19
j_gene: TRBJ2-7

CDR3aa: ASSISGANTEAF
v_gene: TRBV19
j_gene: TRBJ1-1

CDR3aa: ASSLGGGPDTQY
v_gene: TRBV27
j_gene: TRBJ2-3

CDR3aa: ASSLAGTGNEKLF
v_gene: TRBV7-9
j_gene: TRBJ1-4